This T cell receptor (beta chain) is from a study of blood T cell repertoires in COVID-19. Study information: Samples taken during acute and convalescent COVID-19 were collected in the United States, Italy and Spain.

Data came from immunoSEQ multiplex PCR; TCRdb stores just in-frame clones and leaves some out. The sample includes 120,000 to 150,000 clones, 85% to 90% of them seen just once. This sequence was found in a human donor in a cohort sampled during active COVID-19. The sequencing sample was made of peripheral blood.

CDR3 amino acids: CASSDSHRGRADTQYF. Here the CDR3 DNA reads TGTGCCAGCAGTGACTCCCACAGGGGGCGCGCAGATACGCAGTATTTT. The genes are TRBV6-4 and TRBJ2-3, with TRBD1 matching over 9 bases. The CDR3 length is 16 residues. The J segment lost 4 bases and the V segment lost 0 bases, leaving 5 bases of the junction unmatched. The germline CDR1 and CDR2 sequences are MRHNA and SNTAGT.